The 9 T cell receptor beta chains below were found in one sample sequenced in a study of T cell repertoires in cytomegalovirus infection. Their antigens remain unidentified. One entry per CDR3 protein, called by TCRdb with MiXCR from the reads. The sample has 40,000 to 60,000 distinct CDR3 sequences; 21% are singletons. Sample: CD8+ T cells from cultured PBMCs, taken from culture after CMV antigen stimulation. The receptors originated from a human donor in good health (CMV status not recorded). Some clones in this sample may be carry-over from other donors' samples.

The chain uses TRBV7-3 and TRBJ2-1, with 9 bases identical to TRBD2. This CDR3 is built from 13 residues. The germline V gene encodes CDR1 SGHTA and CDR2 FQGTGA. V lost 5 bases and J lost 14; bases outside the gene matches: 10. The chain's CDR3 is CASSKYSGGWKFF. The CDR3 bases are TGTGCCAGCAGCAAATATAGCGGGGGATGGAAGTTCTTC.

This clonotype was recorded a few times. The genes are TRBV7-2 and TRBJ1-6; D unclear. There are 17 residues in the CDR3. CDR1 SGHTA and CDR2 FQGNSA come from the germline V gene. Trimming pared 1 base from V and 0 bases from J, leaving 10 bases between. The CDR3, as DNA: TGTGCCAGCAGCTTAGATAGGACCAGCTCCTATAATTCACCCCTCCACTTT. Encoded protein: CASSLDRTSSYNSPLHF.

The chain has TRBV9 and TRBJ2-3; no definite D call. Trimming removed 3 bases from V and 3 bases from J, with 8 bases in between. This CDR3 is built from 13 residues. Germline V gives CDR1 SGDLS, CDR2 YYNGEE. CDR3 in amino acids: CASSDRWTDTQYF. The CDR3 coding sequence is TGTGCCAGCAGCGATCGATGGACAGATACGCAGTATTTT.

This sequence joins TRBV7-9 and TRBJ2-1, with TRBD2 matching 16 bases. Germline values: CDR1 SEHNR, CDR2 FQNEAQ (reference sequence). The ends lost 6 bases at V and 4 bases at J; junction bases unmatched: 9. The CDR3 runs 18 residues. The CDR3, as DNA: TGTGCCAGCAGGGCGGGACTAGCGGGAGGGGGACTTTACAATGAGCAGTTCTTC. Encoded protein: CASRAGLAGGGLYNEQFF.

The chain combines TRBV7-6 with TRBJ2-1; perhaps TRBD2 as D (5 bases). Germline CDR1 and CDR2: SGHVS and FNYEAQ. The V end lost 2 bases, the J end lost 1 base, and 12 bases lay between the germline ends. The CDR3 has 16 residues. The CDR3 DNA follows: TGTGCCAGCAGCTTATCTGCGGGTTGGTCCTACAATGAGCAGTTCTTC. Translation: CASSLSAGWSYNEQFF.

The chain couples TRBV6-6 to TRBJ2-7; D might be TRBD1 (7 bases). Between the trimmed V and J ends, which lost 0 bases and 5 bases, there was a span of 20 bases. The CDR3 consists of 17 residues. From germline, CDR1 is MNHNY and CDR2 SVGAGI (reference sequence). CDR3 coding DNA: TGTGCCAGCAGTTACTCGTCTTGGGAGCCAGGGGGGCACGAGCAGTACTTC. Its translation: CASSYSSWEPGGHEQYF.

This clonotype was seen more than once but under ten times. The gene calls are TRBV11-2 and TRBJ2-1, with 7 bases identical to TRBD1. This CDR3 has 15 residues. Trimming took 2 bases from V and 4 from J; bases not matched to a gene: 5. Germline CDR1 SGHAT, CDR2 FQNNGV. The CDR3 bases are TGTGCCAGCAGCTTATTGGGACAGAGATACAATGAGCAGTTCTTC. Protein: CASSLLGQRYNEQFF.

This clonotype has only one observation. As the CDR3 is not closed by the conserved phenylalanine or tryptophan, this likely results from a read error. The chain has TRBV6-5 and TRBJ2-5, with TRBD2 matching 9 bases. The ends lost 2 bases at V and 0 bases at J; junction bases unmatched: 13. This CDR3 comprises 19 residues. The V gene's germline CDR1 is MNHEY and CDR2 SVGAGI. Written as DNA, the CDR3 is TGTGCCAGCAGTTACAATGGGCTCGCGGCGGGGGGGTACCAAGAGACCCAGTACTTG. Amino acids: CASSYNGLAAGGYQETQYL.

The chain joins TRBV11-2 to TRBJ1-2; D is uncertain. V was shortened by 4 bases and J by 8 bases, with 17 bases between the two germline ends. Per germline, CDR1 SGHAT and CDR2 FQNNGV. This CDR3 comprises 14 residues. CDR3 coding DNA: TGTGCCAGCAGCTCCCAATCCGGGAGGAAGGGCTACACCTTC. This codes for CASSSQSGRKGYTF.